This entry concerns a single T cell receptor beta chain. These data come from a study of control samples from healthy donors and cancer patients. The protocol was immunoSEQ multiplex PCR, while the TCRdb copy is restricted to in-frame clones and leaves out a portion. The table has 20,000 to 25,000 clones, 80% to 85% seen once. Germline-derived CDR1 and CDR2 are SGHRS and YFSETQ. This CDR3 comprises 15 residues. The ends were cut back, 4 bases at V and 4 bases at J, with 17 bases in the middle. This receptor was identified in a man aged 55 to 70 with colorectal cancer. The chain employs TRBV5-1 and TRBJ1-2; perhaps TRBD1 as D (5 bases). The sequenced sample was PBMCs. CDR3 protein: CASSPGTEPLYGYTF. The CDR3 DNA sequence: TGCGCCAGCAGCCCTGGGACGGAACCGCTCTATGGCTACACCTTC.